The clone carrying this T cell receptor beta chain has at least ten counts. The cDNA was synthesized by 5'RACE incorporating 10-nucleotide random UMIs. A single record per CDR3 protein comes from TCRdb applying MiXCR to the 5' RACE reads. The sample contains some 49,000 distinct CDR3 sequences, less than 12% of which appear only once. The V gene lost 4 bases and the J gene lost 1 base, with 18 bases spanning the gap. This CDR3 has 16 residues. Looked up from germline, CDR1 is SGHKS and CDR2 is YYEKEE (reference sequence). Time point reported: longitudinal time-point 1 (baseline). The sample comes from a study of neurological immune-mediated disorders.

Sequencing was performed on PBMCs. The chain links TRBV5-5 to TRBJ2-7; D might be TRBD1 (5 bases). This receptor was taken from a woman between 40 and 50 years old in good health. The CDR3 sequence: CASSPLMTVRSYEQYF. CDR3 nucleotide sequence: TGTGCCAGCAGCCCGCTAATGACAGTTAGGTCCTACGAGCAGTACTTC.